These T cell receptor beta chains were read from a single sample in a study of blood T cell repertoires in COVID-19. The protocol was immunoSEQ multiplex PCR, while the TCRdb copy is restricted to in-frame clones and leaves out a portion. The sample holds about 72,000 clones; around 76% are singletons and the top ten take around 19%. The material sequenced was peripheral blood. Source of these receptors: a human donor in a cohort sampled during active COVID-19. Each CDR3 is given with its conserved first and last residue. D genes are given only for firm matches. Not every row has a clone size; where given, it reads once, few, many or a size class.

J,size,D,V,DNA,CDR3
TRBJ2-7,NA,NA,TRBV21-1,TGTGCCAGCAGCGTCCCTGGGAACAGGGGGCGATACGAGCAGTACTTC,CASSVPGNRGRYEQYF
TRBJ2-3,NA,TRBD2,TRBV4-2,TGTGCCAGCAGCCAAGTGATCGGGGGGGTGGGAGATACGCAGTATTTT,CASSQVIGGVGDTQYF
TRBJ1-5,NA,NA,TRBV5-6,TGTGCCAGCAGCTTGGGCCTCGGGGGTCAGCCCCAGCATTTT,CASSLGLGGQPQHF
TRBJ2-7,NA,NA,TRBV6-5,TGTGCCAGCAGTTACTCAGGGCGGGCAAGGTACGAGCAGTACTTC,CASSYSGRARYEQYF
TRBJ1-5,NA,NA,TRBV14,TGTGCCAGCAGTCAATTGGCTGGATTACAGGGTCTAAGTCAGCCCCAGCATTTT,CASSQLAGLQGLSQPQHF
TRBJ2-7,NA,NA,TRBV7-9,TGTGCCAGCAGCCCTGGGCACGGATACGAGCAGTACTTC,CASSPGHGYEQYF
TRBJ2-7,once,TRBD2,TRBV27,TGTGCCAGCAGTTCGGGGGGTTCCGGGGCCTACGAGCAGTACTTC,CASSSGGSGAYEQYF
TRBJ1-2,NA,NA,TRBV4-3,TGCGCCAGCAGCCAAGAACAGGGAGAGACCTTC,CASSQEQGETF
TRBJ2-7,NA,NA,TRBV5-5,TGTGCCAGCAGCCCCGGAGGATACGAGCAGTACTTC,CASSPGGYEQYF
TRBJ2-7,NA,NA,TRBV2,TGTGCCAGCACGGGGGGGACAGACTACGAGCAGTACTTC,CASTGGTDYEQYF
TRBJ1-1,few,TRBD1,TRBV15,TGTGCCACTACGGAGGGACAGCTGAACACTGAAGCTTTCTTT,CATTEGQLNTEAFF
TRBJ2-2,NA,TRBD2,TRBV7-3,TGTGCCAGCAGTAGACTAGCGGGGATCGGGGAGCTGTTTTTT,CASSRLAGIGELFF
TRBJ2-5,NA,TRBD1,TRBV11-2,TGTGCCAGCAGCTGGCGCCGACAGGGTTGGGAGACCCAGTACTTC,CASSWRRQGWETQYF
TRBJ1-5,NA,NA,TRBV23-1,TGCGCCAGCAGTCAATCGTCCCAGGGTGGAAGGCAGCCCCAGCATTTT,CASSQSSQGGRQPQHF
TRBJ1-1,NA,NA,TRBV19,TGTGCCAGTACTCGCGGGGGCATGAACACTGAAGCTTTCTTT,CASTRGGMNTEAFF
TRBJ2-7,once,NA,TRBV7-2,TGTGCCAGCAGCTTAGCTGCAGGGTTAGGCGAGCAGTACTTC,CASSLAAGLGEQYF
TRBJ2-7,once,TRBD2,TRBV3-1/TRBV3-2,TGTGCCAGCAGCCAAGAGGGGGGGATTTTTACCTACGAGCAGTACTTC,CASSQEGGIFTYEQYF
TRBJ2-7,NA,NA,TRBV6-6,TGTGCCAGCAGTTACGTGAGCCCGGGACACGTTTACGAGCAGTACTTC,CASSYVSPGHVYEQYF
TRBJ1-2,NA,NA,TRBV7-7,TGTGCCAGCAGCTTAGTTCACGGACAGCTCTATGGCTACACCTTC,CASSLVHGQLYGYTF
TRBJ2-3,NA,TRBD1,TRBV5-1,TGCGCCAGCAGCCCGGGGGACAGGGCGAGCACAGATACGCAGTATTTT,CASSPGDRASTDTQYF
TRBJ2-5,NA,NA,TRBV29-1,TGCAGCGCATGCCCGACTAAGGGCCGGGGTGAGACCCAGTACTTC,CSACPTKGRGETQYF
TRBJ1-2,NA,NA,TRBV19,TGTGCCAGTAGCTATGACAGGAAGTATGGCTACACCTTC,CASSYDRKYGYTF
TRBJ2-7,NA,NA,TRBV27,TGTGCCAGCAGTTTAGGGGGGTCCTACGAGCAGTACTTC,CASSLGGSYEQYF
TRBJ1-5,NA,NA,TRBV3-1/TRBV3-2,TGTGCCAGCAGCCCAGGGGTAAGGTATCAGCCCCAGCATTTT,CASSPGVRYQPQHF
TRBJ2-3,once,NA,TRBV29-1,TGCAGCGTTGAGACAGGGACTAGCACAGATACGCAGTATTTT,CSVETGTSTDTQYF
TRBJ1-4,NA,NA,TRBV18,TGTGCCAGCTCACCCGACAGAACAACTAATGAAAAACTGTTTTTT,CASSPDRTTNEKLFF
TRBJ2-4,NA,TRBD1,TRBV5-1,TGCGCCAGCAGCTCCGAGCAGAGACAGGGAGCCATTCAGTACTTC,CASSSEQRQGAIQYF